A single sample is the source of the 6 T cell receptor beta chains below, sequenced in a study of T cell responses to AZD1222 COVID-19 vaccine. Repertoires were generated with immunoSEQ multiplex PCR, while TCRdb's copy carries only in-frame clones and drops some. Of about 180,000 clones listed, roughly 91% were seen once; the top ten hold around 1%. The sequencing used peripheral blood, collected 28 days after the second dose of the MenACWY control vaccine. The receptors stem from an adult who received the MenACWY meningococcal vaccine as a control.

The CDR3 loop reads CASSQSGPANYGYTF. The CDR3 DNA is TGTGCCAGCAGCCAATCGGGGCCAGCTAACTATGGCTACACCTTC. This chain connects TRBV3-1 (or the pseudogene TRBV3-2) to TRBJ1-2; D is perhaps TRBD1 (5 bases). The ends were cut back, 2 bases at V and 0 bases at J, with 10 bases in the middle. Germline V gene data show CDR1 as LGHDT and CDR2 as YNNKEL (reference sequence). The CDR3 spans 15 residues.

The CDR3 sequence: CASSPIRGYLVEAFF. The CDR3 DNA follows: TGTGCCAGCAGTCCCATTAGGGGGTACCTCGTTGAAGCTTTCTTT. The chain uses TRBV28 and TRBJ1-1; D may be TRBD1 (6 bases). The germline V and J ends were trimmed by 5 bases and 7 bases, with 20 bases remaining between them. This CDR3 has 15 amino acids. The germline V gene has CDR1 MDHEN and CDR2 SYDVKM.

The chain recombines TRBV5-6 with TRBJ1-2, with TRBD1 matching over 7 bases. V shed 7 bases and J 5 bases; nucleotides not matched to a gene: 11. The germline V gene has CDR1 SGHDT and CDR2 YYEEEE. This CDR3 has 14 amino acids. The CDR3 DNA follows: TGTGCCAGCGAACATAGGACAGGAGGGTATGGCTACACCTTC. Amino acid sequence: CASEHRTGGYGYTF.

The V and J genes are TRBV5-1 and TRBJ2-1; 16 bases are a match to TRBD2. This CDR3 contains 14 residues. The germline CDR1 and CDR2 sequences are SGHRS and YFSETQ. J lost 12 bases, V lost 4 bases, and 4 bases had no gene match. The CDR3 here is CASSAGLAGGWQFF. DNA for the CDR3: TGCGCCAGCAGCGCGGGACTAGCGGGGGGGTGGCAGTTCTTC.

This clone is a singleton in its sample. This CDR3 reads CASSLEGPYEQYF. CDR3 coding DNA: TGTGCCAGCAGCTTGGAGGGGCCCTACGAGCAGTACTTC. The chain combines TRBV5-4 with TRBJ2-7, with a possible D match to TRBD1 (5 bases). V lost 0 bases, J lost 2 bases, and 6 bases lay in between. Germline CDR1 SGHNT, CDR2 YYREEE (reference sequence). This CDR3 is 13 amino acids long.

This clone was detected once. V and J are TRBV2 and TRBJ2-1; 7 nucleotides line up with TRBD2. V lost 8 bases and J lost 4; bases outside the gene matches: 5. The CDR3 has 13 amino acids. CDR1 SNHLY and CDR2 FYNNEI come from the germline V gene. The CDR3 DNA is TGTGCCAGCTGGGGGGGGTTGTACAATGAGCAGTTCTTC. This encodes CASWGGLYNEQFF. The full variable domain, with the rest looked up from reference TRBV2 and TRBJ2-1, is EPEVTQTPSHQVTQMGQEVILRCVPISNHLYFYWYRQILGQKVEFLVSFYNNEISEKSEIFDDQFSVERPDGSNFTLKIRSTKLEDSAMYFCASWGGLYNEQFFGPGTRLTVL.